Listed here is a single TCR beta chain. The target antigen is unknown. The sample originates from a study of vaccination and CD4 T cells after COVID-19. Looking at the study overall: The convalescents were made up of six males and four females, two of whom were Hispanic.

Documented treatment: approximately 10-day PBMC culture with coronavirus spike peptide pools or control peptides (ViraFEST assay). The assay that was used to sequence DNA from cultured CD4+ T cells was the Oncomine TCR Beta short-read assay. Cultured CD4+ T cells yielded the extracted genomic DNA. One entry per CDR3 protein, called by TCRdb with MiXCR from the PCR reads. The sample holds about 20,000 distinct CDR3 sequences, roughly 40% seen once. V lost 3 bases and J lost 0, with 7 bases in between. The CDR3 contains 13 residues. CDR1 DFQATT and CDR2 SNEGSKA come from the germline V gene (reference sequence).

The sample was CD4+ T cells from blood, cultured in vitro, taken after SARS-CoV-2 vaccination. The sequence was obtained from a human donor who had recovered from COVID-19. This chain connects TRBV20-1 to TRBJ2-3, with a possible D match to TRBD1 (5 bases). Here the CDR3 DNA reads TGCAGTGCTAGCGGACAAAGCACAGATACGCAGTATTTT. Encoded protein: CSASGQSTDTQYF.